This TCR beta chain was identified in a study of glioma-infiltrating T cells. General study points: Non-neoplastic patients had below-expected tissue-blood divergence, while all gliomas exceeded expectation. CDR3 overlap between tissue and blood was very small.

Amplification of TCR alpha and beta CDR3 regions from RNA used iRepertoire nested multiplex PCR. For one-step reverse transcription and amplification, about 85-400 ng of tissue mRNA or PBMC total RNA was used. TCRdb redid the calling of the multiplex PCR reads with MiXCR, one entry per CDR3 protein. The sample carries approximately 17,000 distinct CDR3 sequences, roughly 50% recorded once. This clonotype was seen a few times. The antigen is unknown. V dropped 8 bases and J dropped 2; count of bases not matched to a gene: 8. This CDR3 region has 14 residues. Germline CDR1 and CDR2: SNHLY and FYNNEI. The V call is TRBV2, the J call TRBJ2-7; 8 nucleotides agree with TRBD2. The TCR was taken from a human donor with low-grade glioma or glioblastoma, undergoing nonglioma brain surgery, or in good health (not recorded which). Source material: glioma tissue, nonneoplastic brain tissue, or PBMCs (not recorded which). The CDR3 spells CASRTSLGTYEQYF. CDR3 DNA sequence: TGTGCCAGCCGGACTAGCCTGGGGACCTACGAGCAGTACTTC.